This T cell receptor beta chain emerged from a study of lymphopenia after photon versus proton radiotherapy. The CDR3 has 15 residues. The V end lost 3 bases, the J end lost 4 bases, and 13 bases lay between the germline ends. Germline values: CDR1 MDHEN, CDR2 SYDVKM. Sequencing used immunoSEQ multiplex PCR; TCRdb keeps in-frame clones, though not all of them. The sample has more than 80,000 clones; around four fifths are singletons. Study-wide findings and caveats: After lymphocyte nadir, photon-treated repertoires showed oligoclonal expansion, especially CD8+ Temra.

About this clone itself: Antigen: not known.

Material: peripheral blood, obtained from a patient treated with proton-based radiotherapy. The chain recombines TRBV28 with TRBJ1-3; D gene uncertain. The receptor was isolated from a man between 60 and 70 years old with pancreatic cancer. CDR3 sequence: CASSFSRLFGNTIYF. The CDR3 bases are TGTGCCAGCAGTTTCTCCAGGTTGTTCGGAAACACCATATATTTT.